The clone carrying this T cell receptor beta chain came up many times. Its cognate antigen is unknown. The sample originates from a study of T cells in Graves' hyperthyroidism and ophthalmopathy. Study-wide points: In the blood, most expanded thyroid clonotypes above 0.001 appeared as well. Ophthalmopathy cases were set apart from stable hyperthyroidism by a 13 V-J model.

Stable Graves' hyperthyroidism meant no ophthalmopathy progression within 18 months. PBMCs were collected from a roughly 9.7 ml volume of fresh peripheral blood. Germline lookup yields CDR1 KGHSH and CDR2 LQKENI. V lost 6 bases to trimming and J lost 3 bases, with 16 bases between them. This CDR3 contains 15 residues. Researchers amplified the TCR beta CDR3 regions from RNA transcripts. The HTBI primer set drove a first-round RT-PCR of the TCR CDR3. Each CDR3 protein is one row after TCRdb ran MiXCR on the multiplex PCR reads. The sample holds hundreds of thousands of distinct CDR3 sequences; 15% to 20% are singletons and the top ten take just under 45%.

The receptor was derived from a man aged 35 to 55 with Graves' hyperthyroidism. The chain couples TRBV18 to TRBJ2-3, with a possible D match to TRBD2 (5 bases). Sequencing input: blood. The CDR3 protein is CASSQLGSETDTQYF. CDR3 nucleotide sequence: TGTGCCAGCTCTCAACTAGGGTCTGAGACAGATACGCAGTATTTT.